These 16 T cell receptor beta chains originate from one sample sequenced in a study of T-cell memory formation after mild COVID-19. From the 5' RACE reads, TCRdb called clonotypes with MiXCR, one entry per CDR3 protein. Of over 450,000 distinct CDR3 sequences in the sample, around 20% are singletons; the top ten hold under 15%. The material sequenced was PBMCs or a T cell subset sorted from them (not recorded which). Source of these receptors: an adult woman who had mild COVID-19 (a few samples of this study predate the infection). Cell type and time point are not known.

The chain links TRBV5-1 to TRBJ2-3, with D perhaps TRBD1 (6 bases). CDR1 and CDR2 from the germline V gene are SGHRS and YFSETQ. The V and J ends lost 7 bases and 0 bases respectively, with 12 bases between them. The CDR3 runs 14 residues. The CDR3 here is CASSGQPSTDTQYF. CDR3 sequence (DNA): TGCGCCAGCTCCGGACAGCCGAGCACAGATACGCAGTATTTT.

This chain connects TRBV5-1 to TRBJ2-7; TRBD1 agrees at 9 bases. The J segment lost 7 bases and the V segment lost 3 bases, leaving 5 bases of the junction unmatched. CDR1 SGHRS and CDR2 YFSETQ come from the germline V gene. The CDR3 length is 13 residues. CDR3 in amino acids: CASSYWTGVEQYF. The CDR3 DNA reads TGCGCCAGCAGCTATTGGACAGGGGTAGAGCAGTACTTC.

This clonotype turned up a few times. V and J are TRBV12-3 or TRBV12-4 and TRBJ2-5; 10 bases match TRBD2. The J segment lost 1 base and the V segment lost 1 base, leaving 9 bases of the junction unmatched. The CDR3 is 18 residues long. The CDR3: CASSLGTSGVQLQETQYF. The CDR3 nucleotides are TGTGCCAGCAGTTTAGGTACTAGCGGGGTACAGCTCCAAGAGACCCAGTACTTC.

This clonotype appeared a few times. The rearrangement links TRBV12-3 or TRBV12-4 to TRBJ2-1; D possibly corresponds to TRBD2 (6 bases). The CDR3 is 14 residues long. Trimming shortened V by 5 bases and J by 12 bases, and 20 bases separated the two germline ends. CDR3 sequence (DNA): TGTGCCAGCAGTGGGGCACGGGACTTCCCAACGCAGTTCTTC. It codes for CASSGARDFPTQFF.

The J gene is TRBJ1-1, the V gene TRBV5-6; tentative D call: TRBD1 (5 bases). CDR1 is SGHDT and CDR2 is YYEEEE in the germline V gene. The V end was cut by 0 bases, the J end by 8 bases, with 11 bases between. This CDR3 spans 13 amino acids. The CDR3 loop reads CASSLVAGLEAFF. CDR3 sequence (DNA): TGTGCCAGCAGCTTGGTTGCAGGGCTGGAAGCTTTCTTT. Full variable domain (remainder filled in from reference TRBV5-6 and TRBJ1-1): DAGVTQSPTHLIKTRGQQVTLRCSPKSGHDTVSWYQQALGQGPQFIFQYYEEEERQRGNFPDRFSGHQFPNYSSELNVNALLLGDSALYLCASSLVAGLEAFFGQGTRLTVV.

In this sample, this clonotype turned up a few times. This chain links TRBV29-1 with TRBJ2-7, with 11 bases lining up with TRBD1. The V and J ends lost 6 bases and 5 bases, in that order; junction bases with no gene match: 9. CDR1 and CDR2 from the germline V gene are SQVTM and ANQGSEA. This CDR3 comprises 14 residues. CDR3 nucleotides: TGCAGCGTAGACACTCGGACAGGGGGCCACGAGCAGTACTTC. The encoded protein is CSVDTRTGGHEQYF.

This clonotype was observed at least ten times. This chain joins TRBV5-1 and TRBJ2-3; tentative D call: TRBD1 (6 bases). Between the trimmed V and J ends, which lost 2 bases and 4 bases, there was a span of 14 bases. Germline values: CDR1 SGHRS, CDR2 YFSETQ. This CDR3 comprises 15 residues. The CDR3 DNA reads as TGCGCCAGCAGCTTAACCCGCGCAGGGGCAGATACGCAGTATTTT. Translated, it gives CASSLTRAGADTQYF. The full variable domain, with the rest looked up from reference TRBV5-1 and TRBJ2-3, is KAGVTQTPRYLIKTRGQQVTLSCSPISGHRSVSWYQQTPGQGLQFLFEYFSETQRNKGNFPGRFSGRQFSNSRSEMNVSTLELGDSALYLCASSLTRAGADTQYFGPGTRLTVL.

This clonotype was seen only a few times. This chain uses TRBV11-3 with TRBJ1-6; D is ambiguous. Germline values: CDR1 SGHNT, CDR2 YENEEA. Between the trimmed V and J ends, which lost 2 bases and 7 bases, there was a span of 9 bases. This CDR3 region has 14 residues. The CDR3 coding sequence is TGTGCCAGCAGCTTATATGATAGGAATTCACCCCTCCACTTT. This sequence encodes CASSLYDRNSPLHF.

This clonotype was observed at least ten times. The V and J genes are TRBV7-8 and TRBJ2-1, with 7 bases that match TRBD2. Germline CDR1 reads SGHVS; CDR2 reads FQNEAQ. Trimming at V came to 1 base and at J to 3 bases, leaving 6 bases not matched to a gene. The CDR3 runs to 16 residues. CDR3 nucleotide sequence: TGTGCCAGCAGCTTAGGTACTAGCGCTCTCTACAATGAGCAGTTCTTC. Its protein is CASSLGTSALYNEQFF.

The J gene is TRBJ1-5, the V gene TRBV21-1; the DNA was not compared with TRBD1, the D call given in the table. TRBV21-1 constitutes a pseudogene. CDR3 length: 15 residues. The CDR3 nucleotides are TGTGCCAGCAGCTACGCCGGACAGGACAATCAGCCCCAGCATTTT. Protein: CASSYAGQDNQPQHF.

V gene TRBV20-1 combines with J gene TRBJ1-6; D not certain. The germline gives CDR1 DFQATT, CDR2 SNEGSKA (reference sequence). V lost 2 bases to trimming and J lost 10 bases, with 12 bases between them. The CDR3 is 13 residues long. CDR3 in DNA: TGCAGTGCTAGACGCCAGCCCTCCTCACCCCTCCACTTT. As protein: CSARRQPSSPLHF.

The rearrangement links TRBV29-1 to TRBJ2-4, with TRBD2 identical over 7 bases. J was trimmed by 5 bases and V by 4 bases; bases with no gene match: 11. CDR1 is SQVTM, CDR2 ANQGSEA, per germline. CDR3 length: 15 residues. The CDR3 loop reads CSVAGEGRNQNIQYF. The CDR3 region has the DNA TGCAGCGTTGCGGGGGAGGGCAGGAATCAAAACATTCAGTACTTC.

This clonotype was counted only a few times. The CDR3 DNA reads as TGTGCCAGCAGCGCAGAAGGGACCCAGTACTTC. This codes for CASSAEGTQYF. The gene calls are TRBV6-2 or TRBV6-3 and TRBJ2-5, with unresolved D. The CDR3 contains 11 residues. The V gene's germline CDR1 is MNHEY and CDR2 SVGEGT. The germline V and J ends were trimmed by 6 bases and 7 bases, with 9 bases remaining between them.

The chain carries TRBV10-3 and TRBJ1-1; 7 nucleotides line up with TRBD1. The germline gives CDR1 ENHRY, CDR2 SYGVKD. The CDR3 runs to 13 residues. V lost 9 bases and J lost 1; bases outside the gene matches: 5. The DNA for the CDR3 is TGTGCCATACAGGGACAGCCGAACACTGAAGCTTTCTTT. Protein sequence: CAIQGQPNTEAFF.

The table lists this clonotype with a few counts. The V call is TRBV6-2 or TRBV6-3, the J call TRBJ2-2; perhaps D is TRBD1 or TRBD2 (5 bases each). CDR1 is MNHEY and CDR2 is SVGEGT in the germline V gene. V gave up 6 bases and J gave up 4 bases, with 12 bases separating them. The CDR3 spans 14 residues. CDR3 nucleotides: TGTGCCAGCAGACCAGGGACCGCCACCGGGGAGCTGTTTTTT. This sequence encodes CASRPGTATGELFF.

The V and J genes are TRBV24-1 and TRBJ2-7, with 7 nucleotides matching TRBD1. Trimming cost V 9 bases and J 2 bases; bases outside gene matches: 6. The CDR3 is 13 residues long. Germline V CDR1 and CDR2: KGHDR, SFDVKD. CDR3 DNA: TGTGCCACCTCGAAGACAGGGACCTACGAGCAGTACTTC. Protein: CATSKTGTYEQYF.